This entry lists 14 T cell receptor beta chains sequenced from one sample in a study of T cell responses to AZD1222 COVID-19 vaccine. Clones were read by immunoSEQ multiplex PCR, and TCRdb kept only the in-frame ones, dropping some. Of roughly 100,000 clones in the sample, 85% to 90% were seen once. The sample in question was peripheral blood, obtained 28 days after the second AZD1222 dose. These receptors were taken from an adult who received the AZD1222 COVID-19 vaccine.

CDR3 DNA sequence: TGTGCCAGCTCATTACTAGCGGGAAATAGCTACGAGCAGTACTTC. Protein product: CASSLLAGNSYEQYF. The chain recombines TRBV18 with TRBJ2-7; 10 bases map to TRBD2. Germline-derived CDR1 and CDR2 are KGHSH and LQKENI. The V gene end was trimmed by 5 bases and the J gene end by 3 bases; junction bases not matched to a gene: 7. The CDR3 extends over 15 amino acids.

V is TRBV10-2 and J is TRBJ2-3, with 7 positions matching TRBD2. V shed 7 bases, J shed 1 base, and the junction held 8 bases outside the gene matches. This CDR3 is 15 amino acids long. CDR1 WSHSY and CDR2 SAAADI come from the germline V gene. In DNA, the CDR3 is TGCGCCAGCATCAAGCGGGACCCGGGCACAGATACGCAGTATTTT. Protein product: CASIKRDPGTDTQYF.

The rearrangement links TRBV4-2 to TRBJ2-2; TRBD2 aligns across 10 bases. Germline V gene sequence: CDR1 LGHNA, CDR2 YNFKEQ. V lost 4 bases, J lost 1 base, and 0 bases stayed unmatched. This CDR3 is 15 amino acids long. CDR3 in amino acids: CASSPSGRNTGELFF. The DNA of the CDR3 is TGTGCCAGCAGCCCTAGCGGGAGGAACACCGGGGAGCTGTTTTTT.

The rearrangement links TRBV28 to TRBJ2-2; unclear D gene. From germline, CDR1 is MDHEN and CDR2 SYDVKM. Trimming stripped 6 bases from V and 6 bases from J, with 20 bases between. The CDR3 totals 16 residues. The CDR3 coding sequence is TGTGCCAGCAGCTCAATGGGTGAGGTAGCACCCGGGGAGCTGTTTTTT. Translating gives CASSSMGEVAPGELFF. Full variable domain (missing parts from reference TRBV28 and TRBJ2-2): DVKVTQSSRYLVKRTGEKVFLECVQDMDHENMFWYRQDPGLGLRLIYFSYDVKMKEKGDIPEGYSVSREKKERFSLILESASTNQTSMYLCASSSMGEVAPGELFFGEGSRLTVL.

This rearrangement joins TRBV3-1 (or the pseudogene TRBV3-2) to TRBJ2-1, with 11 bases fitting TRBD2. Unmatched junction bases numbered 2, after V lost 4 bases and J lost 3 bases. Germline CDR1 reads LGHDT; CDR2 reads YNNKEL (reference sequence). The CDR3 contains 15 residues. DNA of the CDR3: TGTGCCAGCAGCCCGGGACTAGCGGTCTACAATGAGCAGTTCTTC. As protein: CASSPGLAVYNEQFF.

V usage is TRBV18 and J usage is TRBJ1-1; D might be TRBD1 (5 bases). The CDR3 sequence is 13 residues long. V gave up 4 bases and J gave up 2 bases, with 8 bases separating them. CDR1 is KGHSH, CDR2 LQKENI, per germline. CDR3 bases: TGTGCCAGCTCACAGGGACCCAACACTGAAGCTTTCTTT. Its protein is CASSQGPNTEAFF.

The J gene is TRBJ2-1, the V gene TRBV4-1; 13 bases are a match to TRBD2. V was clipped by 4 bases and J by 0 bases; unmatched bases: 9. The CDR3 covers 19 residues. CDR1 MGHRA and CDR2 YSYEKL come from the germline V gene. CDR3 nucleotides: TGCGCCAGCAGCCGCGGACTAGCGGGAGCGTTCAGCTCCTACAATGAGCAGTTCTTC. This encodes CASSRGLAGAFSSYNEQFF.

This clone was found once. The J gene is TRBJ2-7, the V gene TRBV29-1; a weak D match, TRBD1 (5 bases). The V end was cut by 4 bases, the J end by 8 bases, with 9 bases between. Germline V lookup: CDR1 SQVTM, CDR2 ANQGSEA. This CDR3 has 10 residues. CDR3 region: CSVAQGKQYF. The CDR3 nucleotides read TGCAGCGTTGCGCAGGGCAAGCAGTACTTC.

The J gene is TRBJ2-5, the V gene TRBV19, with D possibly matching TRBD1 (6 bases). Germline CDR1 LNHDA, CDR2 SQIVND (reference sequence). The CDR3 sequence is 16 residues long. Trimming removed 5 bases at V and 4 bases at J, with 20 bases between. The DNA of the CDR3 is TGTGCCAGTAGTGCCGGGACACTCTCCTGGGCAGAGACCCAGTACTTC. Amino acids: CASSAGTLSWAETQYF.

There are a few counts of this clone. CDR3 amino acids: CSVQQGVQETQYF. Written as DNA, the CDR3 is TGCAGCGTTCAACAGGGGGTTCAAGAGACCCAGTACTTC. The chain uses TRBV29-1 and TRBJ2-5; 8 bases are a match to TRBD1. There are 13 residues in the CDR3. The V and J ends lost 5 bases and 2 bases, in that order; junction bases with no gene match: 4. Germline V lookup: CDR1 SQVTM, CDR2 ANQGSEA.

V usage is TRBV5-1 and J usage is TRBJ2-5, with a weak D call TRBD2 (5 bases). This CDR3 region has 15 residues. Germline CDR1 reads SGHRS; CDR2 reads YFSETQ. V was trimmed by 6 bases and J by 2 bases, leaving 17 bases between them. CDR3 protein: CASTDGVWRQETQYF. The CDR3 DNA reads TGCGCCAGCACGGACGGCGTGTGGAGGCAAGAGACCCAGTACTTC.

V usage is TRBV28 and J usage is TRBJ1-6; 8 nucleotides line up with TRBD1. Losses at the gene ends were 7 bases for V and 6 bases for J; bases not matched to a gene: 8. CDR3 length: 15 residues. Germline-derived CDR1 and CDR2 are MDHEN and SYDVKM. CDR3 sequence: CASTLGDRPNSPLHF. The DNA of the CDR3 is TGTGCCAGCACCCTAGGGGACAGGCCTAATTCACCCCTCCACTTT.

The chain carries TRBV27 and TRBJ2-4; D assignment may be TRBD1 or TRBD2 (6 bases each). Germline-derived CDR1 and CDR2 are MNHEY and SMNVEV (reference sequence). V gave up 3 bases and J gave up 0 bases, with 15 bases separating them. The CDR3 spans 17 residues. The CDR3 protein is CASSLAGQSLAKNIQYF. CDR3 DNA: TGTGCCAGCAGTTTGGCGGGACAAAGTTTAGCCAAAAACATTCAGTACTTC.

CDR3 bases: TGTGCTAGTGGCCGGACTAGCGGGGGTAGCACAGATACGCAGTATTTT. It yields the protein CASGRTSGGSTDTQYF. V and J are TRBV12-5 and TRBJ2-3; TRBD2 agrees at 13 bases. The germline V gene has CDR1 LGHNT and CDR2 FRNRAP. This CDR3 has 16 residues. V shed 6 bases, J shed 0 bases, and the junction held 3 bases outside the gene matches.